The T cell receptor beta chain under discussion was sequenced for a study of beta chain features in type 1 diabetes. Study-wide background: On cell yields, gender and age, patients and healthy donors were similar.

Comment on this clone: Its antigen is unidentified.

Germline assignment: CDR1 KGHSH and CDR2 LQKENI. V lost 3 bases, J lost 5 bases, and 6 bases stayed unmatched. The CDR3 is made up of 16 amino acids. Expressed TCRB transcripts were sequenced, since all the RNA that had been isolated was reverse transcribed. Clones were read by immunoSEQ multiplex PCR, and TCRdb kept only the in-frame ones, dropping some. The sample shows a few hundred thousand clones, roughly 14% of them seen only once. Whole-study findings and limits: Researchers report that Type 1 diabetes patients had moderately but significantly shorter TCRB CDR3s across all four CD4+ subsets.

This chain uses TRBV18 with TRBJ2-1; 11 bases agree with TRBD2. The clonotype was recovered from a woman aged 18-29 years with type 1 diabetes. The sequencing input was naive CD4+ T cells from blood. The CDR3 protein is CASSPHPGLADNEQFF. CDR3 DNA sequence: TGTGCCAGCTCACCCCACCCGGGACTAGCGGACAATGAGCAGTTCTTC.